The 20 T cell receptor beta chains given below trace back to one sample, sequenced in a study of blood T cells in healthy people across ages. Combining a sample-barcoded 5' primer with a J-beta primer mix, a second PCR ran for roughly 7 to 12 cycles. MiXCR, applied by TCRdb to the 5' RACE reads, yields one record per CDR3 protein. Altogether 800,000 to 1,300,000 distinct CDR3 sequences are present, less than 25% being singletons, with the ten largest covering less than 0.75%. The same sample was also used in a study of T cells of mothers and their children.

Specimen: blood. The receptors were gathered from a girl aged 2-10 years in good health.

The rearrangement uses TRBV29-1 and TRBJ2-7; D is uncertain. V was pared by 3 bases and J by 5 bases, with 14 bases between. The CDR3 runs to 13 residues. The germline CDR1 and CDR2 sequences are SQVTM and ANQGSEA. CDR3 sequence reads: CSVEGEVVDEQYF. The CDR3 DNA reads TGCAGCGTTGAGGGTGAAGTAGTCGACGAGCAGTACTTC.

This chain joins TRBV5-6 and TRBJ2-5; weak D call: TRBD1 (6 bases). Germline V lookup: CDR1 SGHDT, CDR2 YYEEEE. Trimming shortened V by 6 bases and J by 5 bases, and 26 bases separated the two germline ends. The CDR3 runs to 17 residues. The CDR3 DNA is TGTGCCAGCACCTTACTCAGGGGATCGAGGGGAAGGGAGACCCAGTACTTC. This codes for CASTLLRGSRGRETQYF.

This clonotype has at least ten counts. The genes are TRBV29-1 and TRBJ1-1; D may be TRBD1 (6 bases). The CDR3 contains 12 residues. Germline V gene lookup returns CDR1 SQVTM and CDR2 ANQGSEA. Trimming took off 5 bases at V and 2 bases at J, with 9 bases between the two ends. Written as DNA, the CDR3 is TGCAGCGTTTTGACAGGAAACACTGAAGCTTTCTTT. It codes for CSVLTGNTEAFF.

The rearrangement uses TRBV20-1 and TRBJ2-5, with 7 positions matching TRBD2. Looked up from germline, CDR1 is DFQATT and CDR2 is SNEGSKA (reference sequence). Germline trimming cut 1 base from V and 5 bases from J; bases unmatched to any gene: 13. The CDR3 consists of 16 residues. The CDR3 DNA is TGCAGTGCTAGAGTTAGTGGGGGACTAACCAGGGAGACCCAGTACTTC. It specifies CSARVSGGLTRETQYF.

This chain links TRBV7-2 with TRBJ1-1, with 7 bases lining up with TRBD1. With 5 bases clipped from V and 5 bases from J, the junction kept 5 bases outside the gene matches. The CDR3 sequence is 13 residues long. Germline V gene data show CDR1 as SGHTA and CDR2 as FQGNSA. The CDR3 DNA reads TGTGCCAGCAGCACCGACAGGGTAACTGAAGCTTTCTTT. Residues: CASSTDRVTEAFF.

This clonotype was seen a handful of times. The chain joins TRBV4-3 to TRBJ2-7, with 7 bases aligning to TRBD1. The CDR3 is 15 residues long. V was clipped by 4 bases and J by 1 base; unmatched bases: 7. Germline lookup yields CDR1 LGHNA and CDR2 YSLEER. CDR3 coding DNA: TGCGCCAGCAGCCGCCAACTGGGACAGTCCTACGAGCAGTACTTC. Translation gives CASSRQLGQSYEQYF.

The chain is built from TRBV6-2 or TRBV6-3 and TRBJ2-7; a possible D gene is TRBD2 (5 bases). Germline lookup yields CDR1 MNHEY and CDR2 SVGEGT. The CDR3 contains 13 residues. Trimming left V 3 bases short and J 3 bases short, with 9 bases between. The CDR3 sequence is CASSYRGIYEQYF. In nucleotides, the CDR3 is TGTGCCAGCAGTTATAGAGGGATCTACGAGCAGTACTTC.

The chain combines TRBV12-3 or TRBV12-4 with TRBJ2-1; TRBD1 matches 8 bases. Near its end, the DNA agrees better with TRBJ2-7, so the J call may be wrong. CDR3 length equals 13 residues. CDR3 coding DNA: TGTGCCAGCAGTCAGGGGGCTGGAGGCGAGCAGTACTTC. Its translation: CASSQGAGGEQYF.

The gene calls are TRBV4-1 and TRBJ2-1, with 12 bases fitting TRBD2. The germline V gene has CDR1 MGHRA and CDR2 YSYEKL. The length of the CDR3 is 16 residues. Trimming took 0 bases from V and 4 from J; bases not matched to a gene: 1. For the CDR3, the DNA is TGCGCCAGCAGCCAAGACGGGACTAGCGGGTACAATGAGCAGTTCTTC. Translating gives CASSQDGTSGYNEQFF.

This clonotype was detected only a few times. This chain links TRBV6-2 or TRBV6-3 with TRBJ1-1; D unclear. This CDR3 has 13 amino acids. CDR1 is MNHEY, CDR2 SVGEGT, per germline. Trimming pared 7 bases from V and 0 bases from J, leaving 9 bases between. In DNA form, the CDR3 reads TGTGCCAGCAAGAAACTGATGAACACTGAAGCTTTCTTT. It specifies CASKKLMNTEAFF.

Only a few counts were recorded for this clonotype. This chain connects TRBV7-2 to TRBJ1-2, with D hard to call. There are 12 residues in the CDR3. Germline V gives CDR1 SGHTA, CDR2 FQGNSA. Trimming removed 2 bases at V and 7 bases at J, with 8 bases between. CDR3 coding DNA: TGTGCCAGCAGCTTAAAGAACGGTGGCTACACCTTC. It codes for CASSLKNGGYTF.

The chain carries TRBV12-3 or TRBV12-4 and TRBJ2-1, with D possibly TRBD1 on 6 matching bases. The J call may be wrong; the DNA end is better matched by TRBJ2-7. CDR3 length equals 15 residues. The CDR3 sequence: CASSSQGAPRSEQYF. The CDR3 nucleotides read TGTGCCAGCAGTTCACAGGGCGCACCTCGGTCCGAGCAGTACTTC.

This clonotype has a handful of counts. J is TRBJ1-2 and V is TRBV27; TRBD1 is a possible D gene (6 bases). The V end lost 5 bases, the J end lost 0 bases, and 16 bases lay between the germline ends. Germline V CDR1 and CDR2: MNHEY, SMNVEV (reference sequence). CDR3 size: 16 residues. CDR3 in DNA: TGTGCCAGCAGTCCGCTGGACAGACCTGCTAACTATGGCTACACCTTC. It encodes CASSPLDRPANYGYTF.

This clonotype showed up just a few times. The rearrangement uses TRBV29-1 and TRBJ1-2; 9 bases match TRBD1. The germline gives CDR1 SQVTM, CDR2 ANQGSEA. The CDR3 spans 12 residues. The V segment lost 8 bases and the J segment 4 bases; nucleotides outside the gene matches: 5. DNA for the CDR3: TGCAGCTGCCGACAGGGGGTCTATGGCTACACCTTC. The encoded protein is CSCRQGVYGYTF.

The sample holds a few counts of this clonotype. The chain employs TRBV7-9 and TRBJ2-7, with 7 bases identical to TRBD1. Germline CDR1 is SEHNR and CDR2 is FQNEAQ (reference sequence). This CDR3 spans 16 amino acids. Germline trimming cut 5 bases from V and 2 bases from J; bases unmatched to any gene: 12. The CDR3 DNA sequence: TGTGCCAGCAGCGAAGGATCGGGACAGATAACCTACGAGCAGTACTTC. Amino acid sequence: CASSEGSGQITYEQYF. Variable domain in full (rest from reference TRBV7-9 and TRBJ2-7): DTGVSQNPRHKITKRGQNVTFRCDPISEHNRLYWYRQTLGQGPEFLTYFQNEAQLEKSRLLSDRFSAERPKGSFSTLEIQRTEQGDSAMYLCASSEGSGQITYEQYFGPGTRLTVT.

The chain uses TRBV14 and TRBJ1-2; no clear D gene. This CDR3 comprises 12 residues. Germline CDR1 reads SGHDN; CDR2 reads FVKESK. The V gene lost 1 base and the J gene lost 8 bases, with 8 bases spanning the gap. CDR3 sequence reads: CASSQGGTGYTF. The CDR3 nucleotides are TGTGCCAGCAGCCAAGGGGGAACGGGCTACACCTTC.

This clonotype occurred a few times. This chain joins TRBV12-5 and TRBJ1-6; D uncertain. Trimming removed 7 bases at V and 7 bases at J, with 5 bases between. The length of the CDR3 is 11 residues. CDR1 is LGHNT and CDR2 is FRNRAP in the germline V gene. CDR3 loop: CASAENSPLHF. Here the CDR3 DNA reads TGTGCTAGTGCCGAGAATTCACCCCTCCACTTT. The full variable domain, with the rest looked up from reference TRBV12-5 and TRBJ1-6, is DARVTQTPRHKVTEMGQEVTMRCQPILGHNTVFWYRQTMMQGLELLAYFRNRAPLDDSGMPKDRFSAEMPDATLATLKIQPSEPRDSAVYFCASAENSPLHFGNGTRLTVT.

In nucleotides, the CDR3 is TGTGCCAGCACTATTATCCCGGCCCTTATAGATGAGCAGTTCTTC. Amino acid sequence: CASTIIPALIDEQFF. The V gene is TRBV12-3 or TRBV12-4, the J gene TRBJ2-5; unclear D gene. The tail of the sequence fits TRBJ2-1 better, so the J call may be wrong. The CDR3 length is 15 residues.

The chain recombines TRBV5-4 with TRBJ2-7, with 16 bases fitting TRBD2. This CDR3 is built from 17 residues. Germline CDR1 and CDR2: SGHNT and YYREEE (reference sequence). V lost 4 bases and J lost 6; bases outside the gene matches: 10. In nucleotides, the CDR3 is TGTGCCAGCAGCGCCGGGACTAGCGGGAGGGCCAGAAGCGAGCAGTACTTC. Residues: CASSAGTSGRARSEQYF.

This clonotype was found a few times. Germline and junction disagree at one end, which may indicate a read error. This chain connects TRBV25-1 to TRBJ1-1; D call uncertain. The CDR3 is 10 amino acids. CDR1 is MGHDK, CDR2 SYGVNS, per germline. CDR3 DNA: TGTGCTAGCAGTGAAGGTGAAGCTTTCTTT. This translates into CASSEGEAFF.